Reported below is one TCR beta chain. What it binds is unknown. The protocol was immunoSEQ multiplex PCR, while the TCRdb copy is restricted to in-frame clones and leaves out a portion. The profile shows 41,000 or so clones, about four fifths of them singletons. The CDR3 contains 13 residues. Trimming removed 0 bases from V and 5 bases from J, with 8 bases in between. Germline V CDR1 and CDR2: SGHRS, YFSETQ. As for time point: week 23, last vaccination. A single vaccine dose contained 300 ug of mutant IDH1 20-mer peptide, and topical imiquimod was used with it. This specimen belongs to a study of a mutant IDH1 vaccine in newly diagnosed glioma. On the study more broadly: Treated patients showed a male proportion of around 62%, a female proportion of around 38%, and a mean age of approximately 40 years. Patients were pretreated with radiotherapy, temozolomide, or both, mostly both.

This chain joins TRBV5-1 and TRBJ2-5, with D possibly being TRBD2 (5 bases). Sequencing used PBMCs, obtained from a glioma patient whose treatment included an IDH1 peptide vaccine. The clonotype was recovered from a woman in her thirties or forties with glioma. Some clones in this sample may be carry-over from other donors' samples. The CDR3 loop reads CASSLEGVETQYF. In nucleotides, the CDR3 is TGCGCCAGCAGCTTGGAGGGAGTCGAGACCCAGTACTTC.